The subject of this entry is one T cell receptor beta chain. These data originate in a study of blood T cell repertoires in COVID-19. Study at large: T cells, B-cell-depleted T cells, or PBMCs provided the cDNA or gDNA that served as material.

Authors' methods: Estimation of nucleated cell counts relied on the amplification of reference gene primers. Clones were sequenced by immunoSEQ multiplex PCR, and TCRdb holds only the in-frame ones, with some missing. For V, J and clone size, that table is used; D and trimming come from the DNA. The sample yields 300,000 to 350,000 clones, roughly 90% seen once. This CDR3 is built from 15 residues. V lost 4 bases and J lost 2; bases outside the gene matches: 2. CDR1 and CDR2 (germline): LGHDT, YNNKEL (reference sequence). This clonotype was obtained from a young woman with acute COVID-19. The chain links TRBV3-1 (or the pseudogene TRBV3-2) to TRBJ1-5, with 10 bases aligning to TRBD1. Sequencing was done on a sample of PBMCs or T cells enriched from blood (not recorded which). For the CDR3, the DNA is TGTGCCAGCAGCCTTGGGACAGGGGGCAATCAGCCCCAGCATTTT. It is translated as CASSLGTGGNQPQHF.